This entry is about one TCR beta chain. The data were obtained in a study of blood T cell repertoires in COVID-19. TCRdb keeps only in-frame clones here, not all; method: immunoSEQ multiplex PCR. The sample yields about 200,000 clones, 70% to 90% seen once. The germline V gene encodes CDR1 MNHEY and CDR2 SVGAGI. This CDR3 spans 12 amino acids. V lost 9 bases to trimming and J lost 3 bases, with 12 bases between them. Sequenced input: peripheral blood. The sequence derives from a woman between 40 and 55 years old with acute or convalescent COVID-19. This sequence joins TRBV6-5 and TRBJ2-7; D is possibly TRBD2 (6 bases). The CDR3 loop is CARKWDCYEQYV. DNA of the CDR3: TGTGCCAGAAAGTGGGACTGCTACGAGCAGTACGTC.